What follows is one T cell receptor (beta chain) and its context. There is no known antigen for this receptor. No much larger clonotype is one base removed from it; base qualities were not supplied. Hyperthyroidism patients were newly diagnosed, had a disease duration of under 2 months, and were aged 18 to 65 years. Exclusion was applied to patients with uncontrolled infections, other autoimmune diseases, pregnancy or lactation. Diagnoses were established on the basis of clinical symptoms, serum thyroxine and TRAb, thyroid ultrasound, and orbital computed tomography. Blood from progressor patients was drawn when they were first diagnosed with hyperthyroidism, before any ophthalmopathy symptoms appeared. PBMCs were isolated from about 9.2 ml of fresh peripheral blood by Ficoll-Paque density gradient centrifugation. Progressor patients were initially diagnosed with Graves' hyperthyroidism and developed ophthalmopathy during follow-up. Total RNA was extracted using Trizol reagent, and RNA quality was assessed on an Agilent 2100 Bioanalyzer.

Relative to germline, V is 5 bases shorter and J is 4 bases shorter, with 9 bases between their ends. For CDR1 and CDR2, the germline V gene lists MNHNS and SASEGT. The CDR3, cysteine through phenylalanine, is 13 amino acids long. Solely the CDR3 DNA is kept, with 39 bases framed from the first base. TCR beta CDR3 regions were amplified from RNA transcripts. The first round of RT-PCR for the TCR CDR3 was performed with the HTBI primer set and the Qiagen OneStep RT-PCR kit. The libraries were constructed in a second round of multiplex PCR and then size-selected and purified. Sequencing of the libraries was done on an Illumina HiSeq2000 using paired-end 100 bp reads. From the authors' description of their analysis: Raw data were processed with SOAPnuke, discarding reads with adapters, uncalled bases, mean Phred below 15, or no exact constant-primer or identifier match. High-quality paired reads were merged using COPE v1.2.5, and each unique nucleotide sequence was defined as a clonotype. MiTCR v1.1 was used to align the clonotypes against IMGT TRBV, TRBD and TRBJ reference segments. Only V-J combinations with frequency above 0.0001, covering about 99% of repertoires, were analysed. The TCS score was defined as F50 (clonal expansion) divided by E x V (chaos), with BLOSUM62-based TCRdist calculated between CDR3 peptides within each V-J. Welch's t-statistics and random forest reduced around 520 V-J features to around 14, which were used in a naive Bayes classifier (R e1071). The public reads were reanalyzed by TCRdb: fastp trimming at Q25, MiXCR alignment, in-frame beta chains only. CDR3 protein sequences are deduplicated, and each keeps its most common genes and DNA. The V and J calls and clone size come from TCRdb's table, not from the authors' own analysis. Counted in this sample were hundreds of thousands of distinct CDR3 sequences; 15% to 20% of them appeared once. 16% of the sample is held by the ten biggest clonotypes.

This entry belongs to a study of T cells in Graves' hyperthyroidism and ophthalmopathy (dated by TCRdb to the late 2010s). Describing the broader study: Peripheral blood samples were taken at initial diagnosis, before any treatment was given. TCR V-J signatures able to tell the groups apart were searched for in a discovery cohort of more than 90 patients, of whom fewer than 45 had Graves' ophthalmopathy and around 56 had stable Graves' hyperthyroidism. Prospective prediction of ophthalmopathy was tested in an independent validation cohort of fewer than 20 hyperthyroidism patients and some 17 patients who later progressed to ophthalmopathy. The roughly 91 discovery patients were randomly divided into training and test sets at a 7:3 ratio. In about 6 Graves' hyperthyroidism patients, the study also compared T-cell repertoires from thyroid tissue with T-cell repertoires from blood. After sampling, hyperthyroidism patients received methimazole starting at 30 mg daily, and ophthalmopathy patients received high-dose intravenous methylprednisolone. The paper reports TCR Vbeta CDR3 sequencing of more than 120 peripheral blood samples: some 44 ophthalmopathy, about 75 hyperthyroidism and some 17 progressor patients.

Study-level results and caveats: In validation, the model predicted progression to ophthalmopathy with approximately 71% sensitivity and over 72% specificity, a median of about 6 months before onset. No statistical method was used to set the sample size in advance, and investigators knew the group allocation. A 13 V-J signature model separated ophthalmopathy from stable hyperthyroidism, with 87.88% sensitivity and roughly 81% specificity in cross-validation and 80%/75% in testing. Most expanded thyroid clonotypes (frequency above 0.001) were also found in blood, which suggests that blood repertoires may mirror thyroid immune responses.

The clonotype was recovered from a woman between 50 and 59 years old with Graves' hyperthyroidism that later progressed to Graves' ophthalmopathy. Material for sequencing was blood. Recombination joined TRBV6-1 with TRBJ1-5; too little of a D gene remains to name it. This receptor carries the CDR3 CASSTRENQPQHF. The DNA sequence reads TGTGCCAGCAGTACCCGTGAGAATCAGCCCCAGCATTTT.